This TCR beta chain originates from a study of T cells in women clearing cervical HPV infection. About the study: Cases were women with histologically confirmed HPV16-related CIN3 or worse, including 2 invasive cancers. Cases' blood sampling followed lesion detection by median about 150 days (90 to 200).

General study results and limits: Cases carried less TRBV6-7 than controls: about 0.1% versus 0.15%. Repertoire richness, not evenness, was significantly elevated in CIN3+ cases versus controls.

Only in-frame clones appear in the TCRdb table, and some are missing; sequencing was by immunoSEQ multiplex PCR. Recorded for this sample: around 30,000 clones. The CDR3 runs to 15 residues. Per the germline V gene, CDR1 is SNHLY and CDR2 is FYNNEI. On this clone: The antigen remains undetermined. The read comes to an end 3 residues before the CDR3 does, leaving the germline J gene to fill in the end.

The genes are TRBV2 and TRBJ1-2, with 9 nucleotides matching TRBD1. What was sequenced was blood buffy coat. This sequence was found in a woman aged 18-69 years with a cervical HPV16 infection that either progressed to CIN3+ or cleared (not recorded which). The CDR3 bases that were read are TGTGCCAGCAGGCCGGGACAGGGAAGCACAGATACC. Its translation is CASRPGQGSTDT. The entire CDR3 is CASRPGQGSTDTYTF.